A selection of T cell receptor beta chains follows, all from one sample in a study of T cell changes during pregnancy in multiple sclerosis. Profiled with immunoSEQ multiplex PCR; TCRdb holds only in-frame clones, not every one. The data show 80,000 to 95,000 clones, with about 93% seen just once and about 1.3% held by the top ten. The material was peripheral blood, obtained in the third trimester of pregnancy. All receptors come from a female donor in good health, enrolled as a control in a pregnancy study. CDR3s include the opening cysteine and the closing phenylalanine or tryptophan. A D gene is named only where the DNA matches it firmly. Expanded clones are given a class, and other clones once, few, many or no size at all.

v_gene	len	j_gene	d_gene	abundance	CDR3aa	CDR3nt
TRBV12-5	12	TRBJ2-1	TRBD1	-	CASGLGQGARFF	TGTGCTAGTGGTTTGGGACAGGGGGCTCGGTTCTTC
TRBV2	15	TRBJ2-2	TRBD1	-	CASSLQGSDTGELFF	TGTGCCAGCAGTCTACAGGGGAGCGACACCGGGGAGCTGTTTTTT
TRBV7-2	13	TRBJ2-7	TRBD1	few	CASSSVTGNEQYF	TGTGCCAGCAGCTCGGTGACAGGGAACGAGCAGTACTTC
TRBV27	14	TRBJ2-7	TRBD1	-	CASSYRGQTYEQYF	TGTGCCAGCAGTTACAGGGGTCAAACCTACGAGCAGTACTTC
TRBV29-1	13	TRBJ2-1	-	-	CSVALALYNEQFF	TGCAGCGTTGCGCTAGCGCTTTACAATGAGCAGTTCTTC
TRBV19	14	TRBJ2-7	TRBD2	-	CASMGTSWNGEQYF	TGTGCCAGTATGGGGACTAGCTGGAATGGCGAGCAGTACTTC
TRBV5-1	14	TRBJ2-2	-	-	CASSLVGRTGELFF	TGCGCCAGCAGCTTGGTGGGGAGAACCGGGGAGCTGTTTTTT
TRBV2	12	TRBJ2-7	TRBD1	-	CASRRQGHEQYF	TGTGCCAGCAGAAGACAGGGCCACGAGCAGTACTTC
TRBV7-9	14	TRBJ2-7	-	-	CASSPPTGSHEQYF	TGTGCCAGCAGCCCTCCAACAGGGTCCCACGAGCAGTACTTC
TRBV6-5	12	TRBJ2-1	-	-	CASSYPNNEQFF	TGTGCCAGCAGTTACCCTAACAATGAGCAGTTCTTC
TRBV5-1	16	TRBJ2-3	TRBD2	-	CASSLSPSGSWDTQYF	TGCGCCAGCAGCTTGTCGCCTAGCGGGAGTTGGGATACGCAGTATTTT